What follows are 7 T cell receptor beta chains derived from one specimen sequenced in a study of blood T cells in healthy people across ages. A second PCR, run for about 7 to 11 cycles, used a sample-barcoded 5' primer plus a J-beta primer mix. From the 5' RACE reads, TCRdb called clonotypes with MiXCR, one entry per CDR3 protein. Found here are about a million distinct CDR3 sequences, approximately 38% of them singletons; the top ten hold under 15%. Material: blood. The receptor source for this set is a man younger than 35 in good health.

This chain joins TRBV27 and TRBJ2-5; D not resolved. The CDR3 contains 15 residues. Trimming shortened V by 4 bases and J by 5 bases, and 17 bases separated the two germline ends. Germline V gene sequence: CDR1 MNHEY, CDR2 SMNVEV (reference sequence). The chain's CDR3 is CASSYIRPQGETQYF. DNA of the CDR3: TGTGCCAGCAGTTATATCCGGCCCCAAGGGGAGACCCAGTACTTC.

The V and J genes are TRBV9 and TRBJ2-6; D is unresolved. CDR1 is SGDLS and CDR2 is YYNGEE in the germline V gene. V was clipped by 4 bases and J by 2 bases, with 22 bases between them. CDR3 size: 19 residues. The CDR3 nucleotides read TGTGCCAGCAGCTCCCCTCCACATAAGGTCCTACCTGGGGCCAACGTCCTGACTTTC. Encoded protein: CASSSPPHKVLPGANVLTF. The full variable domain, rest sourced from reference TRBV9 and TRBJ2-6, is DSGVTQTPKHLITATGQRVTLRCSPRSGDLSVYWYQQSLDQGLQFLIQYYNGEERAKGNILERFSAQQFPDLHSELNLSSLELGDSALYFCASSSPPHKVLPGANVLTFGAGSRLTVL.

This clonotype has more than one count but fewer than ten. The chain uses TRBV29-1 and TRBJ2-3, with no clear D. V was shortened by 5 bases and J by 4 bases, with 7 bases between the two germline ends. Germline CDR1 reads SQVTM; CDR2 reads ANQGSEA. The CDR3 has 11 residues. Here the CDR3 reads CSVQVADTQYF. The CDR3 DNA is TGCAGCGTTCAGGTGGCAGATACGCAGTATTTT.

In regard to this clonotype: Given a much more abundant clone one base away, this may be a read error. CDR3 region: CASSVGASDQPQHF. CDR3 DNA sequence: TGTGCCAGCAGCGTAGGGGCCTCTGATCAGCCCCAGCATTTT. The chain links TRBV9 to TRBJ1-5; no reliable D call. The CDR3 is made up of 14 amino acids. Trimming took 0 bases from V and 5 from J, leaving 9 bases between them. The germline V gene encodes CDR1 SGDLS and CDR2 YYNGEE. The variable domain in full, with the rest retrieved from reference TRBV9 and TRBJ1-5, is DSGVTQTPKHLITATGQRVTLRCSPRSGDLSVYWYQQSLDQGLQFLIQYYNGEERAKGNILERFSAQQFPDLHSELNLSSLELGDSALYFCASSVGASDQPQHFGDGTRLSIL.

CDR3 in amino acids: CASKGKEAFF. The CDR3 coding sequence is TGTGCCAGCAAGGGTAAGGAAGCTTTCTTT. The chain has TRBV2 and TRBJ1-1; D remains unclear. The CDR3 is 10 amino acids. From germline, CDR1 is SNHLY and CDR2 FYNNEI. The V end was cut by 7 bases, the J end by 8 bases, with 8 bases between.

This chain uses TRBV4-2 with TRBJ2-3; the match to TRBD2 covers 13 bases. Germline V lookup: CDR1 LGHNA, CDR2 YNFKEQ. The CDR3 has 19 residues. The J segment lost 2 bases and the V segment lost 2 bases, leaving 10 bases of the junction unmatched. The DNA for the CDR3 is TGTGCCAGCAGCCAACCCCTTGGGACTAGCGGGGTGAACACAGATACGCAGTATTTT. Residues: CASSQPLGTSGVNTDTQYF.

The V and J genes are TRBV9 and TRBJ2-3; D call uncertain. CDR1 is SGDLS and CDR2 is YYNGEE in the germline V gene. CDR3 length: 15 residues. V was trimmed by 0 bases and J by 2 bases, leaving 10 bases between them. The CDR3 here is CASSVVARPTDTQYF. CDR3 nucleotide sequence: TGTGCCAGCAGCGTAGTTGCCCGCCCCACAGATACGCAGTATTTT.